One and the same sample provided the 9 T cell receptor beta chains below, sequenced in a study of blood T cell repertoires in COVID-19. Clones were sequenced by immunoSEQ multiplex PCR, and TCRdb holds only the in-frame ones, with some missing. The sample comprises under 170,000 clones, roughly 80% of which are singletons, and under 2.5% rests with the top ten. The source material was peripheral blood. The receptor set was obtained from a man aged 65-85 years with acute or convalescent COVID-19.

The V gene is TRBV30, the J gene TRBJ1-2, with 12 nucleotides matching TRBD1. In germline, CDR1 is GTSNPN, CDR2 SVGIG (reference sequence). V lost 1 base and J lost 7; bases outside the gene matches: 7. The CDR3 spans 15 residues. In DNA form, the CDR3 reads TGTGCCTGGAGTGCACCGGGACAGGGGGCCTTTGGCTACACCTTC. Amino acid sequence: CAWSAPGQGAFGYTF. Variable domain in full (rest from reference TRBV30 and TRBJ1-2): SQTIHQWPATLVQPVGSPLSLECTVEGTSNPNLYWYRQAAGRGLQLLFYSVGIGQISSEVPQNLSASRPQDRQFILSSKKLLLSDSGFYLCAWSAPGQGAFGYTFGSGTRLTVV.

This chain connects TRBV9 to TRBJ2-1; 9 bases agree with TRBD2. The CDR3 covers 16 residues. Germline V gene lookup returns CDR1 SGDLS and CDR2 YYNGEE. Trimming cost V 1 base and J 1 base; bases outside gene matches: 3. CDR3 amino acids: CASSVSGGRSYNEQFF. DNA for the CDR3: TGTGCCAGCAGCGTAAGCGGGGGGCGGTCCTACAATGAGCAGTTCTTC.

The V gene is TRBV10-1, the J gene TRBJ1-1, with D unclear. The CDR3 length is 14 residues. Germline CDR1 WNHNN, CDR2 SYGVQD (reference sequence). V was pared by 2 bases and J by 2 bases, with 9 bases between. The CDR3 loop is CASSERQTNTEAFF. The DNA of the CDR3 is TGCGCCAGCAGTGAGCGGCAGACAAACACTGAAGCTTTCTTT.

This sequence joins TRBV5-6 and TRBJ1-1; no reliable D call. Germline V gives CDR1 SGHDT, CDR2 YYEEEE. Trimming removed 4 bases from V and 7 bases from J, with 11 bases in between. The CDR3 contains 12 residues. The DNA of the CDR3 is TGTGCCAGCAGCGAGTACAGAGATGAAGCTTTCTTT. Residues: CASSEYRDEAFF.

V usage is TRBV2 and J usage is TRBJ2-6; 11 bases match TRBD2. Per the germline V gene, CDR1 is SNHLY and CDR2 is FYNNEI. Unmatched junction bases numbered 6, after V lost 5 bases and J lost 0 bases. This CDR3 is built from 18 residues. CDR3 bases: TGTGCCAGCAGTCCAGGACTAGCGGGTCCCTCTGGGGCCAACGTCCTGACTTTC. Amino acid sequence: CASSPGLAGPSGANVLTF.

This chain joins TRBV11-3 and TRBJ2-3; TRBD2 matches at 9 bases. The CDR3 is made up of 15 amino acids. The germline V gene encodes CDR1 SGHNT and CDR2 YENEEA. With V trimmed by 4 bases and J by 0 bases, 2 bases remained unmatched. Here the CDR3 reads CASSSGLASTDTQYF. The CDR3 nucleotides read TGTGCCAGCAGCTCGGGACTAGCTAGCACAGATACGCAGTATTTT.

DNA of the CDR3: TGTGCCAGCAGTTTATCGGGACAACACAATGAGCAGTTCTTC. Translating it yields CASSLSGQHNEQFF. V gene TRBV27 combines with J gene TRBJ2-1, with a possible D match to TRBD1 (6 bases). V was pared by 0 bases and J by 5 bases, with 8 bases between. Per germline, CDR1 MNHEY and CDR2 SMNVEV (reference sequence). The CDR3 consists of 14 residues.

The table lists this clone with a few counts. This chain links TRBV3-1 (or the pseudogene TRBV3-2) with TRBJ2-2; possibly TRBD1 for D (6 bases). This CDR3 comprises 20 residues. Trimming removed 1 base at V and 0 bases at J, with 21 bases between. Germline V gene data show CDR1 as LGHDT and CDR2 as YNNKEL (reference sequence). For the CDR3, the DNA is TGTGCCAGCAGCCAAGTAACCGGGACAAGGCTAACCGCGAACACCGGGGAGCTGTTTTTT. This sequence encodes CASSQVTGTRLTANTGELFF.

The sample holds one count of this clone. Here the CDR3 reads CASSLSGTVNSPLHF. CDR3 nucleotides: TGCGCCAGCAGCTTATCGGGTACCGTTAATTCACCCCTCCACTTT. J is TRBJ1-6 and V is TRBV5-1, with D hard to call. Trimming took 2 bases from V and 6 from J, leaving 12 bases between them. The CDR3 consists of 15 residues. Germline-derived CDR1 and CDR2 are SGHRS and YFSETQ.